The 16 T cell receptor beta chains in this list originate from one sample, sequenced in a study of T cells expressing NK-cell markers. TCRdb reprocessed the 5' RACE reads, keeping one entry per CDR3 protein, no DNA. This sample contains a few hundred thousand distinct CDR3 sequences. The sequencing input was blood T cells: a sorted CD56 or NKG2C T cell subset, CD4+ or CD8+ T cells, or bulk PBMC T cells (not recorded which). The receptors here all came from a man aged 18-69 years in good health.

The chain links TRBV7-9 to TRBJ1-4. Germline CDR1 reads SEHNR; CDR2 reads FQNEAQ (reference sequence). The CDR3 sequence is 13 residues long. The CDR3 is CASSSNNGEKLFF.

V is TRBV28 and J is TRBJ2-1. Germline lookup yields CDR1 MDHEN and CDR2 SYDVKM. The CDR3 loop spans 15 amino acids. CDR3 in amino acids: CASFEQGSSYNEQFF. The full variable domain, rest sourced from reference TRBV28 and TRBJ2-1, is DVKVTQSSRYLVKRTGEKVFLECVQDMDHENMFWYRQDPGLGLRLIYFSYDVKMKEKGDIPEGYSVSREKKERFSLILESASTNQTSMYLCASFEQGSSYNEQFFGPGTRLTVL.

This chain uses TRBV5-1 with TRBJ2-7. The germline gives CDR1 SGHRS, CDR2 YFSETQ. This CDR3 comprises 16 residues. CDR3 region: CASRTGKETSPYEQYF.

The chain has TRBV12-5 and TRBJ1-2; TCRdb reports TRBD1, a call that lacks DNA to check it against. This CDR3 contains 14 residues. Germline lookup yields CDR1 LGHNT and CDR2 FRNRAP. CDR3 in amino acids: CASAKFPEAYGYTF. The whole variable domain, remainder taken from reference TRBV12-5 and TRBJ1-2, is DARVTQTPRHKVTEMGQEVTMRCQPILGHNTVFWYRQTMMQGLELLAYFRNRAPLDDSGMPKDRFSAEMPDATLATLKIQPSEPRDSAVYFCASAKFPEAYGYTFGSGTRLTVV.

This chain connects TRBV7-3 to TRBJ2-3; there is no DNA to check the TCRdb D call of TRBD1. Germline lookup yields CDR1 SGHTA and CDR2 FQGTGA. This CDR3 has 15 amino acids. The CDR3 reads CASSLQGLDTDTQYF.

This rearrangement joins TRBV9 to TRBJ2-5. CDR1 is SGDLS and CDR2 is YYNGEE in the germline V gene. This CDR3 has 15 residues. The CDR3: CASSNFGGWVETQYF.

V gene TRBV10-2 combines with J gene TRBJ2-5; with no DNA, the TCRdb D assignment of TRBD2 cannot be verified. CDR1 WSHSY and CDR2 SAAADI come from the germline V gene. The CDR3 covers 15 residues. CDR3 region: CASSASGANQETQYF.

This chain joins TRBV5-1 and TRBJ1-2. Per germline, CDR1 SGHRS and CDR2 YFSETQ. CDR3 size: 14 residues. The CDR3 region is CASSLESSNYGYTF.

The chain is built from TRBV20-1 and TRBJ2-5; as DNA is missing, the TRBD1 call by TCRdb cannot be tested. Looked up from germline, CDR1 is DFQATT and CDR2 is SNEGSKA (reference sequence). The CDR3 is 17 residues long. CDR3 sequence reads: CSAAPAGTERFTETQYF.

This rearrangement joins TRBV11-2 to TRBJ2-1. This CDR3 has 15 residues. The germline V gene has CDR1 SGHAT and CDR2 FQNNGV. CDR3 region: CASSLTRGSYNEQFF.

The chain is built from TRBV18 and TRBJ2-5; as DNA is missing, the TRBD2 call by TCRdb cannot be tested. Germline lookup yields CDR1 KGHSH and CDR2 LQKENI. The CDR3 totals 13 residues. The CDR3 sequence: CASSPGTAETQYF.

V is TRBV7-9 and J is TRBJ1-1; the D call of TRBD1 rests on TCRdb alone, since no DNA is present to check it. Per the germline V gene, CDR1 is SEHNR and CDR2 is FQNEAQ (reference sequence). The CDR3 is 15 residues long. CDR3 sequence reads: CASSLVQGVSTEAFF.

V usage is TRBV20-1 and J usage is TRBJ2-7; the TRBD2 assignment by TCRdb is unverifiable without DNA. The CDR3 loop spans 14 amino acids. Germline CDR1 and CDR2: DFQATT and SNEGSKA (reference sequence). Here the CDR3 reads CSAKRDPAAYEQYF.

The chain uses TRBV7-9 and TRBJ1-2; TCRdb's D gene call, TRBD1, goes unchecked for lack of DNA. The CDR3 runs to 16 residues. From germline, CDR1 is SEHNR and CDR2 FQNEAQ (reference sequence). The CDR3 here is CASSLVPGQRTYGYTF.

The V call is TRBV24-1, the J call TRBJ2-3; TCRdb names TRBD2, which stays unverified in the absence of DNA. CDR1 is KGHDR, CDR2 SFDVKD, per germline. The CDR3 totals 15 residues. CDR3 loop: CATSDPAGDTDTQYF.

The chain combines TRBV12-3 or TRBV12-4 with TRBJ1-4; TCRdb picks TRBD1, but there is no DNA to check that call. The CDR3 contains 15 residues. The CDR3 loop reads CASSLVWGRSEKLFF.